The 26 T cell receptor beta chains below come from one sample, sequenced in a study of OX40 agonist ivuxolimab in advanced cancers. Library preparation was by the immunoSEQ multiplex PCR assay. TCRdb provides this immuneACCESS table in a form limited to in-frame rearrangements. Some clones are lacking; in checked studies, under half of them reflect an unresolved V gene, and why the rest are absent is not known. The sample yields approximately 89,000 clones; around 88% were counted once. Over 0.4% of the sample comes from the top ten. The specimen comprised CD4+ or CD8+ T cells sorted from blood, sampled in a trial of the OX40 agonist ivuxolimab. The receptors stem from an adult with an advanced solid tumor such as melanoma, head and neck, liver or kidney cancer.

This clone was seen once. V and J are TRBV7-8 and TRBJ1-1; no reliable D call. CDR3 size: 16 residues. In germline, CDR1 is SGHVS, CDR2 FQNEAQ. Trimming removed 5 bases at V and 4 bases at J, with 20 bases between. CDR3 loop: CASSPVVGYWGTEAFF. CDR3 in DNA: TGTGCCAGCAGCCCAGTGGTGGGGTATTGGGGCACTGAAGCTTTCTTT.

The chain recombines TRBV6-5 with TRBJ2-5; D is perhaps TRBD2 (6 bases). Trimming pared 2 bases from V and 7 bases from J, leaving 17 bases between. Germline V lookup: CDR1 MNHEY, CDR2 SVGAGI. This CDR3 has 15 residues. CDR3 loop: CASSYGRGLPRTQYF. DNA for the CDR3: TGTGCCAGCAGTTACGGGCGGGGACTCCCCAGGACCCAGTACTTC.

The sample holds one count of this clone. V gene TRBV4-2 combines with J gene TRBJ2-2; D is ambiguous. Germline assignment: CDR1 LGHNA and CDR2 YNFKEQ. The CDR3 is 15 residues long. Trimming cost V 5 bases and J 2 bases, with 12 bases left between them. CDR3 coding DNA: TGTGCCAGCAGCTTTGCCATGAGAAACACCGGGGAGCTGTTTTTT. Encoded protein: CASSFAMRNTGELFF.

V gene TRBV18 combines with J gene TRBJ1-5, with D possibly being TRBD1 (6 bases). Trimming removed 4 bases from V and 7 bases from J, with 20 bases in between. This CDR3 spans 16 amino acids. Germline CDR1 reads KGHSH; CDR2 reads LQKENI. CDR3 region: CASSRPGSGERQPQHF. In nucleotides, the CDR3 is TGTGCCAGCTCACGTCCGGGCTCAGGGGAGAGGCAGCCCCAGCATTTT.

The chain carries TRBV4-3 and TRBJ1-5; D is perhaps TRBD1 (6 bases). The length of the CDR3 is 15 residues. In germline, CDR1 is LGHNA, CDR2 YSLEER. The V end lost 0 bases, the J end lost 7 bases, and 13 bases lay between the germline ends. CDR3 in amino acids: CASSQDLSQGQPQHF. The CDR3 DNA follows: TGCGCCAGCAGCCAAGACCTATCACAGGGCCAGCCCCAGCATTTT.

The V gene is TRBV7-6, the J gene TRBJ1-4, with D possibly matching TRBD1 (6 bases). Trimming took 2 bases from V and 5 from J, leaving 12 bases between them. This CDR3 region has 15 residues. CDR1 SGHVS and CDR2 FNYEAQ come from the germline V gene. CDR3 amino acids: CASSLTGTPNEKLFF. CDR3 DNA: TGTGCCAGCAGCTTAACCGGGACACCGAATGAAAAACTGTTTTTT.

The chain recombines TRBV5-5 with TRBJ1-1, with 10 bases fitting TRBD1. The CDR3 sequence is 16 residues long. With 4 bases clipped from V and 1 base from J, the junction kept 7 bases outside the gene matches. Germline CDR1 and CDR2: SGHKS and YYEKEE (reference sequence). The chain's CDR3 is CASSNRQGAGNTEAFF. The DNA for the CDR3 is TGTGCCAGCAGCAACCGACAGGGGGCGGGGAACACTGAAGCTTTCTTT.

DNA of the CDR3: TGTGCCACCAGCAGATCCCGGACAGGGGGCGACTATGGCTACACCTTC. Amino acids: CATSRSRTGGDYGYTF. V is TRBV15 and J is TRBJ1-2; 11 bases align to TRBD1. This CDR3 has 16 amino acids. CDR1 LNHNV and CDR2 YYDKDF come from the germline V gene (reference sequence). V lost 2 bases to trimming and J lost 3 bases; unmatched junction nucleotides: 5.

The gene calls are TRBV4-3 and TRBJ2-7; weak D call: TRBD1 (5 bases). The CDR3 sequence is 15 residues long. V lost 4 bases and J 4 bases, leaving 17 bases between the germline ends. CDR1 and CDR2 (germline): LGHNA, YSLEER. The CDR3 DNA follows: TGCGCCAGCAGCCCTGGATGGGGCGTCGAATACGAGCAGTACTTC. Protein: CASSPGWGVEYEQYF.

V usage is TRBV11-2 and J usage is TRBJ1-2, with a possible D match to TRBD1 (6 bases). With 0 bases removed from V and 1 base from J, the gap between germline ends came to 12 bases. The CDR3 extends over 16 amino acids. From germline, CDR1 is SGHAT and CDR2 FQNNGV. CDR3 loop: CASSLDGTPFNYGYTF. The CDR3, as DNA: TGTGCCAGCAGCTTAGATGGGACACCTTTTAACTATGGCTACACCTTC.

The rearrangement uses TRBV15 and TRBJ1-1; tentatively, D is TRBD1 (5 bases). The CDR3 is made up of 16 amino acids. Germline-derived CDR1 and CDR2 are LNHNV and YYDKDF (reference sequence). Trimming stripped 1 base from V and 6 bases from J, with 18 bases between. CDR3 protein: CATSRAPGRWIAEAFF. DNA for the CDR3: TGTGCCACCAGCAGAGCACCAGGGCGGTGGATCGCTGAAGCTTTCTTT.

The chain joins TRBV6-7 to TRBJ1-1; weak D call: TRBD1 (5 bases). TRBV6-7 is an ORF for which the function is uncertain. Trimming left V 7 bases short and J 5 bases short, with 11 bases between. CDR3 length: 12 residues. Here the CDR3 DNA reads TGTGCCAGCATCTGGGGGGAAACTGAAGCTTTCTTT. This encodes CASIWGETEAFF.

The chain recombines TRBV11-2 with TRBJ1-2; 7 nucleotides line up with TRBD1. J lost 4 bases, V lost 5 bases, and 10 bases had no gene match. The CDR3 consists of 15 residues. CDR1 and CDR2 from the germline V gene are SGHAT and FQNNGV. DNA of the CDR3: TGTGCCAGCAGCCCACCGGGACAGCTTGGCTATGGCTACACCTTC. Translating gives CASSPPGQLGYGYTF.

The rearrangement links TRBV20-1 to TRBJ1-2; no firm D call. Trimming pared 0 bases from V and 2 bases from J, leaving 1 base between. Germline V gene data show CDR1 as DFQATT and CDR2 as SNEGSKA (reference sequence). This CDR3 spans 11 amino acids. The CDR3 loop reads CSARENYGYTF. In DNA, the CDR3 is TGCAGTGCTAGAGAAAACTATGGCTACACCTTC.

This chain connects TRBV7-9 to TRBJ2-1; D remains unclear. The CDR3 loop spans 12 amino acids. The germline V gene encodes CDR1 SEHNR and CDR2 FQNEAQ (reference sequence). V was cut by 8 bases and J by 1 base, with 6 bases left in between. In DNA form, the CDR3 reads TGTGCCAGCGTGGGTTCCTACAATGAGCAGTTCTTC. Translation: CASVGSYNEQFF.

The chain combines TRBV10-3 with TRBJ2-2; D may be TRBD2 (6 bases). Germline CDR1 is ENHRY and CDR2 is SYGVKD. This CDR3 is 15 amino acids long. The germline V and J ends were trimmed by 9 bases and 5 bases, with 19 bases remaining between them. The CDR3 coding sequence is TGTGCCATTGTGCTTGGGCCGGGGAGGACCGGGGAGCTGTTTTTT. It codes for CAIVLGPGRTGELFF.

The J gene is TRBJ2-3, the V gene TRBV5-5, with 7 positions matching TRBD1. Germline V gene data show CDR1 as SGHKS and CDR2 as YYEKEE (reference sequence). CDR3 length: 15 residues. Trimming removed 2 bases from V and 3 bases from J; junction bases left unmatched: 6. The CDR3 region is CASSFTGQPTDTQYF. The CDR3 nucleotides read TGTGCCAGCAGCTTTACGGGACAGCCAACAGATACGCAGTATTTT.

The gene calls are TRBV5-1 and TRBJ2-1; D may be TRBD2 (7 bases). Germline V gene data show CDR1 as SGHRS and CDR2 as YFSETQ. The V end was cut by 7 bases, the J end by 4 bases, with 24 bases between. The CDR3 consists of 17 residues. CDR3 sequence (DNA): TGCGCCAGCGCCCCGCCTTCTAGTGGGGGGGCATACAATGAGCAGTTCTTC. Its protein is CASAPPSSGGAYNEQFF.

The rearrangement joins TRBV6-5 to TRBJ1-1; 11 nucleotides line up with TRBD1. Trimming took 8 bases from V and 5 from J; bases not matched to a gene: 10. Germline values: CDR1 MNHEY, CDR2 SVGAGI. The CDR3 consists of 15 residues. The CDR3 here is CASGAGTGGGTEAFF. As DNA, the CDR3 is TGTGCCAGCGGAGCCGGGACAGGGGGAGGAACTGAAGCTTTCTTT.

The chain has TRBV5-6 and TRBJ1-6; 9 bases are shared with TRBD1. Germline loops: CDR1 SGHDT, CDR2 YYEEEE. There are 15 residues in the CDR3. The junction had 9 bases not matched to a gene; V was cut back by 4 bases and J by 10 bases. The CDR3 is CASSLGTGQRSPLHF. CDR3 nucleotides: TGTGCCAGCAGCCTCGGGACAGGGCAACGATCACCCCTCCACTTT. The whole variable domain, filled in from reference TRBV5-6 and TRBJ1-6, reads DAGVTQSPTHLIKTRGQQVTLRCSPKSGHDTVSWYQQALGQGPQFIFQYYEEEERQRGNFPDRFSGHQFPNYSSELNVNALLLGDSALYLCASSLGTGQRSPLHFGNGTRLTVT.

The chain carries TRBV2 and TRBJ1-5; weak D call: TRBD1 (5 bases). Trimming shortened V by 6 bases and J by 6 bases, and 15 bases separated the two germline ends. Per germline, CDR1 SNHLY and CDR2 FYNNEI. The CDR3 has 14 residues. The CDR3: CASSLTLGGQPQHF. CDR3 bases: TGTGCCAGCAGCCTAACCCTGGGGGGTCAGCCCCAGCATTTT.

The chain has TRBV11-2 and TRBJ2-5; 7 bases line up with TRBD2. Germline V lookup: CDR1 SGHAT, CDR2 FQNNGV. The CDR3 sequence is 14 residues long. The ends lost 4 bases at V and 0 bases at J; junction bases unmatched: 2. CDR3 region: CASSSTSYQETQYF. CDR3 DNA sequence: TGTGCCAGCAGCTCGACTAGCTACCAAGAGACCCAGTACTTC.

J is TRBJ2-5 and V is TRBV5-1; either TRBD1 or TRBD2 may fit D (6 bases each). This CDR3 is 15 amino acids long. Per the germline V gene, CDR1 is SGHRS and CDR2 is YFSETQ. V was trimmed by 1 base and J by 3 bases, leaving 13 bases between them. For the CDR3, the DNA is TGCGCCAGCAGCTTGATGTGGGGGGCCGAAGAGACCCAGTACTTC. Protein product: CASSLMWGAEETQYF. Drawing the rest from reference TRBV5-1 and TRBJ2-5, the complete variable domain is KAGVTQTPRYLIKTRGQQVTLSCSPISGHRSVSWYQQTPGQGLQFLFEYFSETQRNKGNFPGRFSGRQFSNSRSEMNVSTLELGDSALYLCASSLMWGAEETQYFGPGTRLLVL.

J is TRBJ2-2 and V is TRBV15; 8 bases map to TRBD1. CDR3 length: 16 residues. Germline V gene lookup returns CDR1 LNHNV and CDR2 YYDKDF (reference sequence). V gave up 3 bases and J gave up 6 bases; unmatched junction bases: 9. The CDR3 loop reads CATSSRRGQVPGELFF. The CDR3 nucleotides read TGTGCCACCAGCAGCCGACGGGGACAGGTCCCCGGGGAGCTGTTTTTT.

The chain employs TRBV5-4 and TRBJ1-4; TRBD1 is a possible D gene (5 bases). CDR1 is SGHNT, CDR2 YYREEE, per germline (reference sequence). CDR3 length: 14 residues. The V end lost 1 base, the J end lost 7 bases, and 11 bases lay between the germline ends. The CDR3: CASSLPQGGEKLFF. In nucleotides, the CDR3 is TGTGCCAGCAGCTTGCCGCAGGGTGGTGAAAAACTGTTTTTT.

CDR3 loop: CASSVDGRTSTDTQYF. CDR3 nucleotides: TGTGCCAGCAGTGTTGACGGGAGGACTAGCACAGATACGCAGTATTTT. This rearrangement joins TRBV6-1 to TRBJ2-3; TRBD2 matches at 7 bases. The CDR3 consists of 16 residues. In germline, CDR1 is MNHNS, CDR2 SASEGT. The V and J ends lost 4 bases and 0 bases, in that order; junction bases with no gene match: 7.